Listed below are T cell receptor beta chains from one sample, sequenced in a study of early T cells in non-severe SARS-CoV-2 infection. TCRdb processed the 5' RACE reads anew with MiXCR; each CDR3 protein has one entry. This table holds 55,000 to 70,000 distinct CDR3 sequences, more than 10% found once. Sequenced material: whole blood, taken at baseline. The receptors here all came from an adult who was a healthcare worker with PCR-confirmed SARS-CoV-2 infection or an uninfected control (not recorded which). The donor label of this sample is uncertain. Both conserved end residues are part of each CDR3. The D gene is left open where the match is weak. Clone sizes are given selectively: once, few, many, or a class where the clone is expanded.

j_call,d_call,clone_size,v_call,cdr3_nt,cdr3_aa
TRBJ2-3,NA,NA,TRBV12-3/TRBV12-4,TGTGCCAGCAGCTTCTTAGGGAGGACTCAAGGAGGTTTCACAGATACGCAGTATTTT,CASSFLGRTQGGFTDTQYF
TRBJ1-4,TRBD1,many,TRBV27,TGTGCCAGCAGTTTAAGGGACAGCAATGAAAAACTGTTTTTT,CASSLRDSNEKLFF
TRBJ2-3,NA,NA,TRBV7-3,TGTGCCAGCAGCCCGAGGGGTGGAGCGGCGACAGATACGCAGTATTTT,CASSPRGGAATDTQYF
TRBJ1-2,TRBD1,few,TRBV5-1,TGCGCCAGCACCGATCCTGAGGTACCAGACAGGGTACTTGGCTACACCTTC,CASTDPEVPDRVLGYTF
TRBJ2-5,NA,few,TRBV7-3,TGTGCCAGCAGCTTGGAAGGGGCGGCAAAGACCCAGTACTTC,CASSLEGAAKTQYF
TRBJ2-5,TRBD2,few,TRBV4-2,TGTGCCAGCAGCGAAAACCCCGGGACTAGCGGGGTAGAGACCCAGTACTTC,CASSENPGTSGVETQYF
TRBJ1-1,NA,few,TRBV6-5,TGTGCCAGCAGTCGGTTCGGCAACACTGAAGCTTTCTTT,CASSRFGNTEAFF
TRBJ2-4,NA,few,TRBV10-1,TGCGCCAGCAGTGGGGCACTAGCCAAAAACATTCAGTACTTC,CASSGALAKNIQYF
TRBJ1-5,NA,NA,TRBV10-3,TGTGCCATCACTCCGGGGGGAAATCAGCCCCAGCATTTT,CAITPGGNQPQHF
TRBJ1-3,NA,NA,TRBV12-3/TRBV12-4,TGTGCCAGCAGGACTACAGGTTTCGGCACGGTACGATCTCCTGGAAACACCATATATTTT,CASRTTGFGTVRSPGNTIYF
TRBJ1-2,NA,NA,TRBV5-1,TGCGCCAGCAGTGGACCGGGACAAGACAACTATGGCTACACCTTC,CASSGPGQDNYGYTF
TRBJ2-1,TRBD2,few,TRBV4-1,TGCGCCAGCAGCCATCTTAAAGCGGGGACCTCTAAAAATGAGCAGTTCTTC,CASSHLKAGTSKNEQFF
TRBJ2-5,TRBD2,many,TRBV6-6,TGTGCCAGCAGTCTTGAAGCGGGGGGTTCTCAAGAGACCCAGTACTTC,CASSLEAGGSQETQYF
TRBJ2-3,NA,many,TRBV29-1,TGCAGCGTACTGACAGGCTTTACAGATACGCAGTATTTT,CSVLTGFTDTQYF
TRBJ1-6,TRBD1,few,TRBV4-2,TGTGCCAGCAGCCAAACGGGACAGAATAATTCACCCCTCCACTTT,CASSQTGQNNSPLHF
TRBJ2-1,TRBD1,many,TRBV20-1,TGCAGTGCTAGAGTGACAGGGTCGGATGAGCAGTTCTTC,CSARVTGSDEQFF
TRBJ2-5,NA,NA,TRBV12-3/TRBV12-4,TGTGCCAGCAGTTTAGGACTCCCAGAGACCCAGTACTTC,CASSLGLPETQYF
TRBJ2-5,NA,NA,TRBV6-2/TRBV6-3,TGTGCCAGCAGTTACAGGACTTCTCAAGAGACCCAGTACTTC,CASSYRTSQETQYF
TRBJ2-3,TRBD2,few,TRBV7-3,TGTGCCAGCAGCTCCAGCGGGGGTGACACAGATACGCAGTATTTT,CASSSSGGDTDTQYF
TRBJ2-4,NA,many,TRBV12-3/TRBV12-4,TGTGCCAGCAGTTTAGACGGCAGTCTGGCCAAAAACATTCAGTACTTC,CASSLDGSLAKNIQYF
TRBJ1-6,NA,many,TRBV9,TGTGCCAGCAGCGATCAAAGAGGGGTTTTGGCGTATAATTCACCCCTCCACTTT,CASSDQRGVLAYNSPLHF
TRBJ2-2,TRBD2,NA,TRBV6-1,TGTGCCAGCAACCGCCGTAGCGGGGGGGCCATGTACACCGGGGAGCTGTTTTTT,CASNRRSGGAMYTGELFF
TRBJ2-5,NA,many,TRBV12-3/TRBV12-4,TGTGCCAGCAGTCCACGGTCAGAGACCCAGTACTTC,CASSPRSETQYF
TRBJ1-1,NA,few,TRBV6-2/TRBV6-3,TGTGCCAGCAGCCACGGGACGTTAGGAGTTTTCTTT,CASSHGTLGVFF
TRBJ2-1,TRBD1,few,TRBV6-6,TGTGCCAGCAGTTACTCGATCGGACAGGGCAATGAGCAGTTCTTC,CASSYSIGQGNEQFF
TRBJ2-2,TRBD2,few,TRBV7-6,TGTGCCAGCAGCAGCCCCACGGGGGGTTACACCGGGGAGCTGTTTTTT,CASSSPTGGYTGELFF
TRBJ2-2,TRBD2,few,TRBV7-3,TGTGCCAGCACCCCCGCGGCGGGGGAGTCCGGGGAGCTGTTTTTT,CASTPAAGESGELFF
TRBJ1-1,TRBD1,many,TRBV6-1,TGTGCCAGCTTCAAGGTTCAGGGGGGGAACACTGAAGCTTTCTTT,CASFKVQGGNTEAFF
TRBJ2-5,NA,NA,TRBV29-1,TGCAGCCCCGGCGGGGGCGGGGAGACCCAGTACTTC,CSPGGGGETQYF
TRBJ1-4,TRBD1,few,TRBV14,TGTGCCAGCAGCCAAGGTGTACAGGGGCGGAAAGAAAAACTGTTTTTT,CASSQGVQGRKEKLFF
TRBJ1-1,TRBD1,few,TRBV7-8,TGTGCCAGCAGCAATAGGGACAGGGCGGCTTTCTTT,CASSNRDRAAFF
TRBJ1-4,NA,few,TRBV5-4,TGTGCCAGCAGCTTACGGAATGAAAAACTGTTTTTT,CASSLRNEKLFF
TRBJ2-2,TRBD1,many,TRBV3-1,TGTGCCAGCAGCCCCCTAGATGACAGGGGGCGAACCGGGGAGCTGTTTTTT,CASSPLDDRGRTGELFF
TRBJ1-2,NA,NA,TRBV20-1,TGCAGTGCCGGCTGGCAGGGGCAGCACTATGGCTACACCTTC,CSAGWQGQHYGYTF
TRBJ1-4,NA,NA,TRBV5-5,TGTGCCAGCAGCTTGACCCTGGAAAAACTGTTTTTT,CASSLTLEKLFF
TRBJ2-6,NA,few,TRBV5-1,TGCGCCAGCAGCACGGGATTGGCCAACGTCCTGACTTTC,CASSTGLANVLTF
TRBJ2-1,TRBD1,few,TRBV2,TGTGCCAGCAGTGAAGCGCGTCTCGCAGGGGGCATGTTCAATGAGCAGTTCTTC,CASSEARLAGGMFNEQFF
TRBJ2-5,NA,few,TRBV7-9,TGTGCCAGCAGCTCGCCGGGAACCCAGTACTTC,CASSSPGTQYF
TRBJ1-1,TRBD1,few,TRBV4-1,TGCGCCAGCAGCCGGGACAGGAAGGGTGAAGCTTTCTTT,CASSRDRKGEAFF
TRBJ2-5,TRBD2,NA,TRBV3-1,TGTGCCAGCAGCCAAGTTTTGGGACTAGCGGATGAGACCCAGTACTTC,CASSQVLGLADETQYF
TRBJ1-2,NA,few,TRBV12-3/TRBV12-4,TGTGCCAGCAGAAAACCACCGGGACAAAACTATGGCTACACCTTC,CASRKPPGQNYGYTF
TRBJ2-2,NA,few,TRBV7-3,TGTGCCAGCAGCCCGGCTAGTGTACCCGGGGAGCTGTTTTTT,CASSPASVPGELFF
TRBJ2-6,TRBD2,NA,TRBV11-2,TGTGCCAGCAGGCGAGCGGGGGGACCCACCTCTGGGGCCAACGTCCTGACTTTC,CASRRAGGPTSGANVLTF
TRBJ2-2,NA,NA,TRBV4-1,TGCGCCAGCAGCCAAGATTTTGGCAGGGTGGTGAACACCGGGGAGCTGTTTTTT,CASSQDFGRVVNTGELFF
TRBJ2-3,NA,NA,TRBV5-1,TGCGCCAGCAGCTTACAAACCATTTTCGGGGGGCCCCCCACAGATACGCAGTATTTT,CASSLQTIFGGPPTDTQYF
TRBJ1-2,TRBD1,many,TRBV6-6,TGTGCCAGCAGGGACGGACAGGACTACTTTGGGCCCTACACCTTC,CASRDGQDYFGPYTF
TRBJ1-1,NA,NA,TRBV5-1,TGCGCCAGCAGCTTGGGCTGGATTGCCACTGAAGCTTTCTTT,CASSLGWIATEAFF
TRBJ1-1,NA,NA,TRBV7-2,TGTGCCAGCAGCTTAGGGAGTGGGGCCCCGCACGGAGGAGCTTTCTTT,CASSLGSGAPHGGAFF
TRBJ2-1,NA,NA,TRBV29-1,TGCAGCGTTGGCAGGGTCGAGGGGAATGAGCAGTTCTTC,CSVGRVEGNEQFF
TRBJ2-2,NA,few,TRBV5-6,TGTGCCAGCAGCTTGCGGGACACCGGGGAGCTGTTTTTT,CASSLRDTGELFF
TRBJ2-1,TRBD1,few,TRBV9,TGTGCCAGCAGCGCGCTACCCCCGGGACAGGTGTACACGGAGCAGTTCTTC,CASSALPPGQVYTEQFF
TRBJ2-1,TRBD2,NA,TRBV20-1,TGCAGTGCTAGACCTCCTAGCGGGTTAGACAATGAGCAGTTCTTC,CSARPPSGLDNEQFF
TRBJ1-2,NA,NA,TRBV12-3/TRBV12-4,TGTGCCAGCAGTTTAGGGCCCAGATACTATGGCTACACCTTC,CASSLGPRYYGYTF
TRBJ2-3,NA,NA,TRBV11-2,TGTGCCATCAGGGCAGCGGATACGCAGTATTTT,CAIRAADTQYF